This T cell receptor (beta chain) was recovered during a study of chemoradiotherapy in HPV16-positive cancers. Only in-frame clones appear in the TCRdb table, and some are missing; sequencing was by immunoSEQ multiplex PCR. The sample carries 25,000 to 30,000 clones, roughly 92% recorded once. CDR3 length: 15 amino acids. V was clipped by 8 bases and J by 0 bases, with 13 bases between them. Germline assignment: CDR1 SNHLY and CDR2 FYNNEI. This sequence originates from a human donor with HPV-associated anogenital cancer. The specimen comprised blood, sampled from a patient who underwent chemoradiotherapy. V is TRBV2 and J is TRBJ2-2; TRBD2 might be the D (6 bases). The CDR3 here is CASRRETTNTGELFF. CDR3 in DNA: TGTGCCAGCCGGAGGGAGACGACGAACACCGGGGAGCTGTTTTTT.